The 21 T cell receptor beta chains below were found in one sample sequenced in a study of a mutant IDH1 vaccine in newly diagnosed glioma. Time point noted: week 47, end of study. Topical imiquimod was applied with each vaccine dose, which held 300 ug of mutant IDH1 20-mer peptide. The antigens these receptors bind are not known. Repertoires were generated with immunoSEQ multiplex PCR, while TCRdb's copy carries only in-frame clones and drops some. The data contain 50,000 to 55,000 clones, 65% of them singletons. Here the sequenced sample was peripheral blood mononuclear cells (PBMCs), taken from a glioma patient whose treatment included an IDH1 peptide vaccine. These receptor sequences come from a man aged 35-49 years with glioma. Some clones in this sample may be carry-over from other donors' samples.

This clone was counted between two and nine times. The chain uses TRBV5-4 and TRBJ1-6; possibly TRBD1 for D (5 bases). This CDR3 contains 17 residues. V was shortened by 4 bases and J by 0 bases, with 14 bases between the two germline ends. Germline lookup yields CDR1 SGHNT and CDR2 YYREEE (reference sequence). CDR3 nucleotides: TGTGCCAGCAGCGGTTCCGGCGGGGGCTCCTATAATTCACCCCTCCACTTT. Translated: CASSGSGGGSYNSPLHF.

The chain recombines TRBV5-4 with TRBJ1-1; 7 bases are a match to TRBD1. This CDR3 spans 13 amino acids. J was trimmed by 11 bases and V by 3 bases; bases with no gene match: 10. Germline CDR1 SGHNT, CDR2 YYREEE (reference sequence). CDR3 region: CASSSALTGDAFF. The CDR3 DNA is TGTGCCAGCAGCTCGGCCCTCACAGGGGATGCTTTCTTT.

The V call is TRBV27, the J call TRBJ1-1; D gene uncertain. This CDR3 is built from 14 residues. Germline CDR1 and CDR2: MNHEY and SMNVEV (reference sequence). Trimming left V 8 bases short and J 0 bases short, with 13 bases between. CDR3 nucleotide sequence: TGTGCCAGCGCGGACCTTCTCATGAACACTGAAGCTTTCTTT. Protein sequence: CASADLLMNTEAFF.

This clone has only a few counts. The chain combines TRBV5-1 with TRBJ2-7, with 11 bases aligning to TRBD2. V trimming: 0 bases; J trimming: 3 bases; junction bases outside the gene matches: 11. The CDR3 covers 18 residues. CDR1 is SGHRS and CDR2 is YFSETQ in the germline V gene. This chain's CDR3 is CASSLGLAGGPTIYEQYF. As DNA, the CDR3 is TGCGCCAGCAGCTTGGGGCTAGCGGGGGGCCCTACCATCTACGAGCAGTACTTC.

This chain connects TRBV9 to TRBJ2-7; 11 nucleotides line up with TRBD2. V dropped 0 bases and J dropped 5; count of bases not matched to a gene: 7. Germline V gene sequence: CDR1 SGDLS, CDR2 YYNGEE. CDR3 size: 16 residues. CDR3 in amino acids: CASSVVRLAGKDEQYF. The DNA for the CDR3 is TGTGCCAGCAGCGTAGTGCGACTAGCGGGGAAAGACGAGCAGTACTTC.

The CDR3 spells CASRGGDQGIGNQPQHF. The CDR3 coding sequence is TGTGCCAGCCGTGGAGGGGATCAGGGGATTGGCAATCAGCCCCAGCATTTT. This chain connects TRBV19 to TRBJ1-5, with TRBD1 as a possible D gene (6 bases). Trimming pared 9 bases from V and 2 bases from J, leaving 23 bases between. Germline assignment: CDR1 LNHDA and CDR2 SQIVND (reference sequence). The CDR3 totals 17 residues. Combining the CDR3 with reference TRBV19 and TRBJ1-5 gives the whole variable domain DGGITQSPKYLFRKEGQNVTLSCEQNLNHDAMYWYRQDPGQGLRLIYYSQIVNDFQKGDIAEGYSVSREKKESFPLTVTSAQKNPTAFYLCASRGGDQGIGNQPQHFGDGTRLSIL.

The gene calls are TRBV10-2 and TRBJ2-2, with D possibly matching TRBD1 (5 bases). Germline V gene lookup returns CDR1 WSHSY and CDR2 SAAADI. V gave up 5 bases and J gave up 2 bases, with 9 bases separating them. This CDR3 is built from 14 residues. CDR3 in DNA: TGCGCCAGCAGTTTAGGGGTCAACACCGGGGAGCTGTTTTTT. Encoded protein: CASSLGVNTGELFF.

This chain links TRBV18 with TRBJ1-4; 9 nucleotides align to TRBD1. Germline CDR1 reads KGHSH; CDR2 reads LQKENI. The CDR3 loop spans 14 amino acids. The trim removed 5 bases at V and 2 bases at J, leaving 0 bases unmatched. CDR3 sequence (DNA): TGTGCCAGCTCAGGACAGGGGACTAATGAAAAACTGTTTTTT. Its protein is CASSGQGTNEKLFF.

This clone has just a few counts. The rearrangement joins TRBV7-9 to TRBJ1-5; D is unclear. Germline lookup yields CDR1 SEHNR and CDR2 FQNEAQ (reference sequence). The length of the CDR3 is 12 residues. V lost 2 bases to trimming and J lost 7 bases, with 6 bases between them. In DNA, the CDR3 is TGTGCCAGCAGCTTAAACTACCAGCCCCAGCATTTT. Translating it yields CASSLNYQPQHF.

The gene calls are TRBV27 and TRBJ1-4; no reliable D call. The V and J ends lost 6 bases and 12 bases respectively, with 8 bases between them. Germline CDR1 and CDR2: MNHEY and SMNVEV (reference sequence). The CDR3 is 10 residues long. CDR3: CASSPVELFF. CDR3 in DNA: TGTGCCAGCAGCCCGGTGGAACTGTTTTTT.

This sequence joins TRBV6-1 and TRBJ1-1; a possible D gene is TRBD1 (5 bases). This CDR3 has 15 amino acids. CDR1 MNHNS and CDR2 SASEGT come from the germline V gene. V was shortened by 4 bases and J by 4 bases, with 16 bases between the two germline ends. The chain's CDR3 is CASSVPPGWLTEAFF. In nucleotides, the CDR3 is TGTGCCAGCAGTGTTCCTCCAGGGTGGCTCACTGAAGCTTTCTTT.

The chain couples TRBV21-1 to TRBJ1-6; TRBD1, the table's D call, was not compared with the DNA. TRBV21-1 counts as a pseudogene. The CDR3 covers 13 residues. The CDR3 DNA reads as TGTGCCAGCAGCAAATCAGGGGAAGGACCCCTCCACTTT. Protein sequence: CASSKSGEGPLHF.

Only a few counts were recorded for this clone. The gene calls are TRBV5-1 and TRBJ1-1, with D maybe TRBD1 (6 bases). CDR3 length: 14 residues. With 4 bases removed from V and 2 bases from J, the gap between germline ends came to 12 bases. CDR1 is SGHRS and CDR2 is YFSETQ in the germline V gene. In nucleotides, the CDR3 is TGCGCCAGCAGCCCGGGACACAGAAACACTGAAGCTTTCTTT. As protein: CASSPGHRNTEAFF.

The chain links TRBV6-1 to TRBJ1-5; D remains unclear. Looked up from germline, CDR1 is MNHNS and CDR2 is SASEGT. The CDR3 runs 18 residues. V gave up 0 bases and J gave up 4 bases, with 19 bases separating them. The CDR3 DNA follows: TGTGCCAGCAGTGAAGCGCCCCTAATAGGGAGGAGGAATCAGCCCCAGCATTTT. Translation: CASSEAPLIGRRNQPQHF.

In the case of this clone: The identical CDR3 is also encoded by other nucleotide sequences in the sample. The V call is TRBV7-8, the J call TRBJ1-2, with D perhaps matching TRBD1 (5 bases). Trimming took off 0 bases at V and 7 bases at J, with 9 bases between the two ends. Germline V lookup: CDR1 SGHVS, CDR2 FQNEAQ. This CDR3 is built from 13 residues. The CDR3 loop reads CASSLAGVGGYTF. CDR3 sequence (DNA): TGTGCCAGCAGCTTAGCGGGGGTCGGTGGCTACACCTTC.

CDR3 amino acids: CASSSLAGGPRGGVIQYF. CDR3 in DNA: TGTGCCAGCAGCTCACTAGCGGGGGGGCCTCGGGGTGGTGTCATTCAGTACTTC. V gene TRBV5-4 combines with J gene TRBJ2-4; TRBD2 agrees at 13 bases. The V gene end was trimmed by 3 bases and the J gene end by 9 bases; junction bases not matched to a gene: 15. The germline V gene has CDR1 SGHNT and CDR2 YYREEE (reference sequence). The CDR3 has 18 amino acids.

The genes are TRBV6-5 and TRBJ2-3; 7 bases fit TRBD2. Losses at the gene ends were 0 bases for V and 5 bases for J; bases not matched to a gene: 5. The CDR3 loop spans 15 amino acids. Per the germline V gene, CDR1 is MNHEY and CDR2 is SVGAGI. This CDR3 reads CASSYSGREGDTQYF. The CDR3 nucleotides read TGTGCCAGCAGTTACTCGGGGAGGGAAGGAGATACGCAGTATTTT.

The rearrangement uses TRBV4-1 and TRBJ1-4; 9 bases are shared with TRBD1. This CDR3 is 15 amino acids long. Germline CDR1 and CDR2: MGHRA and YSYEKL. The V gene end was trimmed by 3 bases and the J gene end by 7 bases; junction bases not matched to a gene: 6. The CDR3 region is CASSQIQGAGEKLFF. The CDR3 DNA follows: TGCGCCAGCAGCCAGATACAGGGGGCGGGTGAAAAACTGTTTTTT.

This clone was found once. This chain joins TRBV10-3 and TRBJ2-6, with D perhaps matching TRBD2 (7 bases). V was trimmed by 5 bases and J by 0 bases, leaving 11 bases between them. Germline lookup yields CDR1 ENHRY and CDR2 SYGVKD. CDR3 size: 16 residues. CDR3 amino acids: CAISPGGGSGANVLTF. CDR3 in DNA: TGTGCCATCAGTCCGGGGGGCGGCTCTGGGGCCAACGTCCTGACTTTC.

Only a few counts were recorded for this clone. The rearrangement uses TRBV10-3 and TRBJ1-1, with TRBD1 matching over 8 bases. The CDR3 spans 12 residues. Germline V gene sequence: CDR1 ENHRY, CDR2 SYGVKD. V trimming: 7 bases; J trimming: 4 bases; junction bases outside the gene matches: 2. The CDR3 sequence: CAITTGGTEAFF. In nucleotides, the CDR3 is TGTGCCATCACTACAGGGGGCACTGAAGCTTTCTTT.

The rearrangement links TRBV2 to TRBJ1-6, with D possibly being TRBD1 (5 bases). V was shortened by 4 bases and J by 7 bases, with 11 bases between the two germline ends. Germline V gene sequence: CDR1 SNHLY, CDR2 FYNNEI. The CDR3 loop spans 14 amino acids. CDR3 residues: CASSGGTGNSPLHF. The CDR3 DNA reads as TGTGCCAGCAGTGGGGGGACTGGGAATTCACCCCTCCACTTT.